This TCR beta chain emerged from a study of blood T cell repertoires in COVID-19. Assay: immunoSEQ multiplex PCR; the TCRdb copy retains only in-frame clones and omits some. The data hold 60,000 to 65,000 clones, with approximately 90% observed a single time. Per germline, CDR1 SGHRS and CDR2 YFSETQ. The CDR3 sequence is 15 residues long. V trimming: 4 bases; J trimming: 6 bases; junction bases outside the gene matches: 7. The sequence was collected from a human donor with active COVID-19. The donor label of this sample is uncertain. The chain uses TRBV5-1 and TRBJ1-6; 7 bases align to TRBD1. Sequencing was done on a sample of peripheral blood. CDR3 protein: CASSLGDSTNSPLHF. The CDR3 DNA reads as TGCGCCAGCAGCCTGGGGGACAGTACTAATTCACCCCTCCACTTT.